These 14 T cell receptor beta chains were all obtained from the same sample, sequenced in a study of CD8 T cells in Susac syndrome. RNA in amounts of 0.5 to 1 ug was reverse transcribed with random hexamers. MiXCR, applied by TCRdb to the immunoSEQ multiplex PCR reads, yields one record per CDR3 protein. The profile covers about 170,000 distinct CDR3 sequences, with more than 95% appearing a single time and 0.095% to 0.15% taken by the ten largest. Sequencing was done on a sample of CD4+ T cells from PBMCs. Receptors were obtained from a human donor with Susac syndrome.

The chain recombines TRBV7-2 with TRBJ2-7; unclear D gene. Germline lookup yields CDR1 SGHTA and CDR2 FQGNSA. Trimming cost V 7 bases and J 6 bases, with 10 bases left between them. The CDR3 sequence is 11 residues long. This CDR3 is CASTTYGEQYV. CDR3 in DNA: TGTGCCAGCACCACGTATGGCGAGCAGTACGTC.

The chain recombines TRBV9 with TRBJ2-7; D possibly uses TRBD1 or TRBD2 (5 bases each). There are 14 residues in the CDR3. CDR1 is SGDLS, CDR2 YYNGEE, per germline. With 2 bases removed from V and 3 bases from J, the gap between germline ends came to 12 bases. CDR3 in amino acids: CASSVGTEGYEQYF. DNA for the CDR3: TGTGCCAGCAGCGTCGGGACGGAAGGCTACGAGCAGTACTTC.

V is TRBV7-2 and J is TRBJ1-2; D not certain. Germline values: CDR1 SGHTA, CDR2 FQGNSA. This CDR3 contains 15 residues. With 5 bases removed from V and 6 bases from J, the gap between germline ends came to 19 bases. The CDR3 reads CASSPRWGAENGYTF. CDR3 nucleotide sequence: TGTGCCAGCAGCCCGCGTTGGGGAGCCGAGAATGGCTACACCTTC.

For the CDR3, the DNA is TGTGCCAGCAGTTTCTCCCTAGCGGACCTCTCCTACGAGCAGTACTTC. Translated: CASSFSLADLSYEQYF. V gene TRBV28 combines with J gene TRBJ2-7, with TRBD2 identical over 7 bases. This CDR3 region has 16 residues. The germline gives CDR1 MDHEN, CDR2 SYDVKM. The V segment lost 3 bases and the J segment 0 bases; nucleotides outside the gene matches: 8.

V usage is TRBV18 and J usage is TRBJ2-6, with TRBD2 matching 7 bases. Per germline, CDR1 KGHSH and CDR2 LQKENI. V trimming: 0 bases; J trimming: 0 bases; junction bases outside the gene matches: 2. The CDR3 extends over 17 amino acids. CDR3 coding DNA: TGTGCCAGCTCACCACCGGGAGGGGTCTCTGGGGCCAACGTCCTGACTTTC. Encoded protein: CASSPPGGVSGANVLTF.

Comments on this clonotype: Its ends do not fully match the called genes, so a read error is possible. The chain combines TRBV2 with TRBJ2-7, with TRBD1 identical over 9 bases. The CDR3 covers 14 residues. Germline CDR1 and CDR2: SNHLY and FYNNEI. CDR3 sequence (DNA): TGTGCCTGCAGACCGGGACAGGGCCCCTACGAGCAGTACTTC. Translated, it gives CACRPGQGPYEQYF.

J is TRBJ2-5 and V is TRBV5-6; a weak D match, TRBD2 (5 bases). Trimming removed 2 bases at V and 0 bases at J, with 14 bases between. CDR1 and CDR2 from the germline V gene are SGHDT and YYEEEE. The CDR3 consists of 16 residues. CDR3 amino acids: CASSLRTRTYQETQYF. The CDR3 nucleotides read TGTGCCAGCAGCTTAAGGACGCGGACTTACCAAGAGACCCAGTACTTC.

V usage is TRBV9 and J usage is TRBJ1-2; 8 nucleotides agree with TRBD1. V lost 10 bases and J lost 6; bases outside the gene matches: 5. Germline CDR1 is SGDLS and CDR2 is YYNGEE. CDR3 length: 11 amino acids. The CDR3, as DNA: TGTGCCGACCTGGACAGGGATGGCTACACCTTC. Translation gives CADLDRDGYTF.

The J gene is TRBJ2-5, the V gene TRBV20-1, with TRBD2 identical over 8 bases. The CDR3 loop spans 13 amino acids. Trimming removed 7 bases from V and 4 bases from J; junction bases left unmatched: 8. CDR1 and CDR2 from the germline V gene are DFQATT and SNEGSKA (reference sequence). This chain's CDR3 is CSVSTGGGETQYF. CDR3 nucleotide sequence: TGCAGTGTTTCTACGGGAGGGGGAGAGACCCAGTACTTC.

The V and J genes are TRBV15 and TRBJ1-5, with 12 bases fitting TRBD1. The length of the CDR3 is 20 residues. Germline lookup yields CDR1 LNHNV and CDR2 YYDKDF (reference sequence). V shed 0 bases, J shed 5 bases, and the junction held 14 bases outside the gene matches. As DNA, the CDR3 is TGTGCCACCAGCAGAGATCTCTCGGGGGGGGACAGGGGGCGAGATCAGCCCCAGCATTTT. Its protein product is CATSRDLSGGDRGRDQPQHF.

This clonotype was observed once. V and J are TRBV6-5 and TRBJ2-3; the D gene is possibly TRBD2 (5 bases). Germline CDR1 MNHEY, CDR2 SVGAGI. CDR3 size: 19 residues. V gave up 2 bases and J gave up 0 bases, with 21 bases separating them. The CDR3 is CASSYRDPTIRTSTDTQYF. The CDR3 coding sequence is TGTGCCAGCAGTTACAGGGATCCGACGATCAGGACTAGCACAGATACGCAGTATTTT.

V is TRBV19 and J is TRBJ1-2, with TRBD1 as a possible D gene (6 bases). CDR3 size: 15 residues. The germline V and J ends were trimmed by 3 bases and 8 bases, with 19 bases remaining between them. Germline CDR1 and CDR2: LNHDA and SQIVND (reference sequence). The CDR3 here is CASSITHRDFGGYTF. The CDR3 nucleotides read TGTGCCAGTAGTATTACCCACAGGGATTTTGGAGGCTACACCTTC.

The chain links TRBV14 to TRBJ2-1, with D unclear. Germline V gene lookup returns CDR1 SGHDN and CDR2 FVKESK. This CDR3 contains 13 residues. The germline V and J ends were trimmed by 0 bases and 5 bases, with 5 bases remaining between them. The CDR3 is CASSQEFHNEQFF. In DNA, the CDR3 is TGTGCCAGCAGCCAAGAGTTTCACAATGAGCAGTTCTTC.

Written as DNA, the CDR3 is TGTGCCAGCAGCTTCTTACAGGGGACCGGGGAGCTGTTTTTT. This gives the protein CASSFLQGTGELFF. This chain uses TRBV7-2 with TRBJ2-2; 7 nucleotides align to TRBD1. Trimming at V came to 3 bases and at J to 5 bases, leaving 3 bases not matched to a gene. Per the germline V gene, CDR1 is SGHTA and CDR2 is FQGNSA. This CDR3 has 14 residues.